This T cell receptor beta chain was found in a study of shared clonotypes between healthy human individuals. Overall study context: CD4 naive cells filled three plates per donor, CD4 memory three, CD8 naive two and CD8 memory one.

Remarks on this clone: Its antigen is unknown.

Some clones are missing from TCRdb's copy, which holds only in-frame ones; the method was immunoSEQ multiplex PCR. Of about 1 million clones in the sample, around 76% were seen once. Study-level results: Rarefaction curves obtained for sorted subsets showed sequencing incomplete despite large depth. Clonotypes shared by all four donors outscored non-shared clonotypes in generation probability.

V lost 5 bases, J lost 1 base, and 15 bases lay in between. The CDR3 totals 15 residues. Germline assignment: CDR1 SGHTA and CDR2 FQGNSA. The TCR sequence derives from a man younger than 30 in good health. The rearrangement links TRBV7-2 to TRBJ2-7; D perhaps matches TRBD2 (6 bases). The material sequenced was memory CD4+ T cells sorted from blood. The subset here: CD45RA-negative fraction. CDR3 protein: CASSKLRSGSYEQYF. The CDR3 DNA is TGTGCCAGCAGCAAGCTAAGGAGCGGGTCCTACGAGCAGTACTTC.